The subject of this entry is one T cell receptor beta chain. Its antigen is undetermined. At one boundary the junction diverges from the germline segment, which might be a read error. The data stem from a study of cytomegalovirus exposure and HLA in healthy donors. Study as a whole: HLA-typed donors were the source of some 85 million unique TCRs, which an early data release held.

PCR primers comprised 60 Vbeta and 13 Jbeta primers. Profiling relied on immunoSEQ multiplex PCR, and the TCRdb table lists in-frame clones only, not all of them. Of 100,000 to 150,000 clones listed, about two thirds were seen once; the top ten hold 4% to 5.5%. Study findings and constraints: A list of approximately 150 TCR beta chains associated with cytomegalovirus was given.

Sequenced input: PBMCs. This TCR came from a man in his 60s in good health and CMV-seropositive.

This CDR3 is CSSSFVTSGNHYNEQFF. The CDR3 DNA follows: TGTTCCAGCAGCTTCGTGACTAGCGGTAACCACTACAATGAGCAGTTCTTC. The gene calls are TRBV7-9 and TRBJ2-1, with 9 bases that match TRBD2. Germline CDR1 and CDR2: SEHNR and FQNEAQ (reference sequence). This CDR3 spans 17 amino acids.